These 30 T cell receptor beta chains were all obtained from the same sample, sequenced in a study of blood T cell repertoires in COVID-19. TCRdb keeps only in-frame clones here, not all; method: immunoSEQ multiplex PCR. In the table there are fewer than 150,000 clones, around four fifths of which are singletons. The sample consisted of PBMCs or T cells enriched from blood (not recorded which). The receptors derive from a young man who had recovered from COVID-19.

The chain joins TRBV5-4 to TRBJ1-3, with D tentatively TRBD1 (5 bases). The CDR3 length is 14 residues. In germline, CDR1 is SGHNT, CDR2 YYREEE (reference sequence). V lost 4 bases and J lost 3, with 11 bases in between. The DNA of the CDR3 is TGTGCCAGCAGCGGCGGGACTCTTGGAAACACCATATATTTT. It is translated as CASSGGTLGNTIYF. Supplemented by reference TRBV5-4 and TRBJ1-3, the full variable domain reads ETGVTQSPTHLIKTRGQQVTLRCSSQSGHNTVSWYQQALGQGPQFIFQYYREEENGRGNFPPRFSGLQFPNYSSELNVNALELDDSALYLCASSGGTLGNTIYFGEGSWLTVV.

As DNA, the CDR3 is TGTGCCAGCAGTTTACATTGGGGGGGAGATCAATCCAATCAGCCCCAGCATTTT. It is translated as CASSLHWGGDQSNQPQHF. The chain couples TRBV27 to TRBJ1-5; D may be TRBD1 (5 bases). V lost 2 bases, J lost 3 bases, and 20 bases lay in between. This CDR3 comprises 18 residues. Germline V gene data show CDR1 as MNHEY and CDR2 as SMNVEV (reference sequence).

This chain links TRBV27 with TRBJ1-1; TRBD1 agrees at 9 bases. Trimming took 5 bases from V and 7 from J; bases not matched to a gene: 8. Germline lookup yields CDR1 MNHEY and CDR2 SMNVEV (reference sequence). The CDR3 contains 14 residues. CDR3 sequence (DNA): TGTGCCAGCAGTCCAGGGACAGGGTTCAATGAAGCTTTCTTT. Protein sequence: CASSPGTGFNEAFF.

The V and J genes are TRBV3-1 (or the pseudogene TRBV3-2) and TRBJ1-6; D ambiguous. Germline V lookup: CDR1 LGHDT, CDR2 YNNKEL (reference sequence). V gave up 0 bases and J gave up 10 bases, with 10 bases separating them. The CDR3 is 14 amino acids. The CDR3, as DNA: TGTGCCAGCAGCCAAGATCGGAGGGCCTCACCCCTCCACTTT. Its translation: CASSQDRRASPLHF.

The chain uses TRBV7-3 and TRBJ2-3, with 10 bases matching TRBD2. The V and J ends lost 2 bases and 2 bases, in that order; junction bases with no gene match: 7. Germline lookup yields CDR1 SGHTA and CDR2 FQGTGA. The CDR3 is 17 residues long. Here the CDR3 reads CASSLLGGTSATDTQYF. The DNA for the CDR3 is TGTGCCAGCAGCTTACTGGGTGGGACTAGCGCCACAGATACGCAGTATTTT.

The rearrangement uses TRBV5-1 and TRBJ2-7; D may match TRBD1 or TRBD2 (7 bases each). The CDR3 has 14 amino acids. The V end lost 4 bases, the J end lost 5 bases, and 16 bases lay between the germline ends. The germline V gene encodes CDR1 SGHRS and CDR2 YFSETQ. The CDR3 reads CASSLGGGSDEQYF. CDR3 nucleotides: TGCGCCAGCAGCCTGGGAGGGGGCTCGGACGAGCAGTACTTC.

This chain uses TRBV7-6 with TRBJ2-5, with D possibly being TRBD2 (6 bases). From germline, CDR1 is SGHVS and CDR2 FNYEAQ. The CDR3 is 15 amino acids. With 4 bases removed from V and 2 bases from J, the gap between germline ends came to 14 bases. The CDR3 is CASSSPSGVQETQYF. For the CDR3, the DNA is TGTGCCAGCAGCTCTCCCTCGGGGGTACAAGAGACCCAGTACTTC.

This clone was seen a handful of times. The chain couples TRBV15 to TRBJ2-2; 9 nucleotides line up with TRBD1. Germline V gives CDR1 LNHNV, CDR2 YYDKDF (reference sequence). CDR3 length: 16 residues. The V and J ends lost 0 bases and 7 bases, in that order; junction bases with no gene match: 6. The CDR3 sequence: CATSRDLQGAVGELFF. Here the CDR3 DNA reads TGTGCCACCAGCAGAGACCTACAGGGGGCGGTCGGGGAGCTGTTTTTT. Complete variable domain (other parts from reference TRBV15 and TRBJ2-2): DAMVIQNPRYQVTQFGKPVTLSCSQTLNHNVMYWYQQKSSQAPKLLFHYYDKDFNNEADTPDNFQSRRPNTSFCFLDIRSPGLGDTAMYLCATSRDLQGAVGELFFGEGSRLTVL.

The genes are TRBV15 and TRBJ1-5; D might be TRBD1 (5 bases). V shed 0 bases and J shed 6 bases, with 12 bases lying between them. Germline CDR1 and CDR2: LNHNV and YYDKDF (reference sequence). CDR3 length equals 15 residues. CDR3 nucleotide sequence: TGTGCCACCAGCAGAGATCGTCAGGGATTTCAGCCCCAGCATTTT. Protein product: CATSRDRQGFQPQHF.

The CDR3 spells CASSLAGARGETQYF. CDR3 nucleotide sequence: TGCGCCAGCAGCTTAGCGGGAGCGCGAGGAGAGACCCAGTACTTC. The rearrangement uses TRBV5-1 and TRBJ2-5, with 8 positions matching TRBD2. V shed 2 bases and J 4 bases; nucleotides not matched to a gene: 7. The CDR3 is 15 amino acids. Germline CDR1 reads SGHRS; CDR2 reads YFSETQ.

This clone was recorded once. This chain links TRBV9 with TRBJ1-3; the match to TRBD1 covers 10 bases. The CDR3 runs 16 residues. CDR1 is SGDLS and CDR2 is YYNGEE in the germline V gene. J gave up 1 base and V 4 bases, and 5 bases lay outside the gene matches. The CDR3 sequence is CASSSRDRGSGNTIYF. The DNA of the CDR3 is TGTGCCAGCAGCAGCCGGGACAGGGGTTCTGGAAACACCATATATTTT. The full variable domain, with the rest looked up from reference TRBV9 and TRBJ1-3, is DSGVTQTPKHLITATGQRVTLRCSPRSGDLSVYWYQQSLDQGLQFLIQYYNGEERAKGNILERFSAQQFPDLHSELNLSSLELGDSALYFCASSSRDRGSGNTIYFGEGSWLTVV.

CDR3 DNA: TGTGCCAGCAGCTTAGGTGGTAGGGGCAACACCATATATTTT. This codes for CASSLGGRGNTIYF. The genes are TRBV11-2 and TRBJ1-3; maybe TRBD1 (5 bases). The CDR3 totals 14 residues. Trimming left V 1 base short and J 7 bases short, with 11 bases between. Germline CDR1 and CDR2: SGHAT and FQNNGV.

The chain links TRBV5-5 to TRBJ1-1, with 11 bases that match TRBD1. Germline V lookup: CDR1 SGHKS, CDR2 YYEKEE (reference sequence). V dropped 4 bases and J dropped 3; count of bases not matched to a gene: 8. The CDR3 runs to 16 residues. CDR3 loop: CASSLGQGARYTEAFF. In nucleotides, the CDR3 is TGTGCCAGCAGCCTCGGACAGGGGGCTCGGTACACTGAAGCTTTCTTT. Complete variable domain (other parts from reference TRBV5-5 and TRBJ1-1): DAGVTQSPTHLIKTRGQQVTLRCSPISGHKSVSWYQQVLGQGPQFIFQYYEKEERGRGNFPDRFSARQFPNYSSELNVNALLLGDSALYLCASSLGQGARYTEAFFGQGTRLTVV.

The V and J genes are TRBV19 and TRBJ2-3, with 10 bases fitting TRBD2. This CDR3 is 15 amino acids long. V trimming: 3 bases; J trimming: 3 bases; junction bases outside the gene matches: 3. The germline V gene has CDR1 LNHDA and CDR2 SQIVND (reference sequence). The CDR3 DNA follows: TGTGCCAGTAGTATCCCTAGCGGGGGTACAGATACGCAGTATTTT. Translation: CASSIPSGGTDTQYF.

The rearrangement links TRBV2 to TRBJ1-2; D not resolved. V was cut by 6 bases and J by 3 bases, with 11 bases left in between. Germline assignment: CDR1 SNHLY and CDR2 FYNNEI. The CDR3 is 13 residues long. The chain's CDR3 is CASSLRLDYGYTF. The CDR3 DNA is TGTGCCAGCAGCCTGCGCCTAGACTATGGCTACACCTTC.

The chain employs TRBV19 and TRBJ2-1, with 9 bases lining up with TRBD1. This CDR3 spans 14 amino acids. The J segment lost 3 bases and the V segment lost 6 bases, leaving 3 bases of the junction unmatched. Germline V gene data show CDR1 as LNHDA and CDR2 as SQIVND (reference sequence). The CDR3 DNA is TGTGCCAGTAGGACAGGGGGTATCTACAATGAGCAGTTCTTC. Translation gives CASRTGGIYNEQFF.

The chain carries TRBV2 and TRBJ2-7, with TRBD2 as a possible D gene (5 bases). V was clipped by 6 bases and J by 5 bases, with 17 bases between them. CDR1 and CDR2 (germline): SNHLY, FYNNEI. The CDR3 covers 14 residues. The CDR3 spells CASRGSAGSHEQYF. CDR3 nucleotide sequence: TGTGCCAGCAGGGGTTCGGCGGGTAGCCACGAGCAGTACTTC.

The rearrangement joins TRBV29-1 to TRBJ1-4; 7 nucleotides align to TRBD1. V was pared by 0 bases and J by 7 bases, with 5 bases of the junction left unmatched. Germline lookup yields CDR1 SQVTM and CDR2 ANQGSEA. The CDR3 loop spans 14 amino acids. CDR3: CSVEEDRVAEKLFF. The CDR3 coding sequence is TGCAGCGTTGAAGAAGACAGGGTAGCTGAAAAACTGTTTTTT.

The gene calls are TRBV27 and TRBJ2-3; 12 bases align to TRBD2. The CDR3 runs to 15 residues. V was clipped by 4 bases and J by 5 bases; unmatched bases: 4. Germline CDR1 and CDR2: MNHEY and SMNVEV (reference sequence). Here the CDR3 DNA reads TGTGCCAGCAGTTCCCCGGGACTAGCGGGAGATACGCAGTATTTT. This codes for CASSSPGLAGDTQYF.

The chain combines TRBV9 with TRBJ1-6; D may be TRBD1 (6 bases). The V end was cut by 2 bases, the J end by 9 bases, with 21 bases between. Germline-derived CDR1 and CDR2 are SGDLS and YYNGEE. This CDR3 comprises 17 residues. The CDR3 region has the DNA TGTGCCAGCAGCGTGGGCACAGGGTTTTCACGAAGTTCACCCCTCCACTTT. It encodes CASSVGTGFSRSSPLHF.

The rearrangement links TRBV5-1 to TRBJ2-5; possible D gene TRBD2, 6 bases. Trimming stripped 4 bases from V and 2 bases from J, with 15 bases between. The CDR3 has 15 residues. The germline V gene has CDR1 SGHRS and CDR2 YFSETQ. CDR3 loop: CASSPGRRIQETQYF. Here the CDR3 DNA reads TGCGCCAGCAGCCCCGGGAGAAGGATACAAGAGACCCAGTACTTC.

The J gene is TRBJ2-7, the V gene TRBV3-1 (or the pseudogene TRBV3-2); the match to TRBD1 covers 9 bases. The germline gives CDR1 LGHDT, CDR2 YNNKEL (reference sequence). The ends lost 4 bases at V and 3 bases at J; junction bases unmatched: 4. This CDR3 has 14 amino acids. The CDR3, as DNA: TGTGCCAGCAGCCCCGGACAGGGGAGCTACGAGCAGTACTTC. Its protein product is CASSPGQGSYEQYF.

This clone was picked up a small number of times. This rearrangement joins TRBV2 to TRBJ2-2; D gene uncertain. From germline, CDR1 is SNHLY and CDR2 FYNNEI. CDR3 length: 15 amino acids. V was trimmed by 8 bases and J by 3 bases, leaving 16 bases between them. CDR3 residues: CASSMVTPDTGELFF. The CDR3, as DNA: TGTGCCAGCTCGATGGTGACACCTGACACCGGGGAGCTGTTTTTT.

The V and J genes are TRBV7-9 and TRBJ1-1, with D perhaps matching TRBD1 (5 bases). Germline lookup yields CDR1 SEHNR and CDR2 FQNEAQ (reference sequence). V lost 0 bases and J lost 2, with 10 bases in between. This CDR3 region has 15 residues. CDR3 region: CASSLAQGLNTEAFF. DNA of the CDR3: TGTGCCAGCAGCTTAGCCCAGGGACTTAACACTGAAGCTTTCTTT.

This sequence joins TRBV5-1 and TRBJ1-1; 7 bases match TRBD1. There are 14 residues in the CDR3. CDR1 is SGHRS, CDR2 YFSETQ, per germline. V shed 1 base and J 1 base; nucleotides not matched to a gene: 1. The CDR3, as DNA: TGCGCCAGCAGCTTGCAGGGGGGGAACACTGAAGCTTTCTTT. This codes for CASSLQGGNTEAFF. Filled out from reference TRBV5-1 and TRBJ1-1, the complete variable domain reads KAGVTQTPRYLIKTRGQQVTLSCSPISGHRSVSWYQQTPGQGLQFLFEYFSETQRNKGNFPGRFSGRQFSNSRSEMNVSTLELGDSALYLCASSLQGGNTEAFFGQGTRLTVV.

This clone was seen a handful of times. The CDR3 region has the DNA TGTGCCAGCAGCTCAGGACAGGGAAACTATGGCTACACCTTC. Translated, it gives CASSSGQGNYGYTF. The genes are TRBV6-5 and TRBJ1-2, with 8 bases lining up with TRBD1. V shed 6 bases, J shed 2 bases, and the junction held 5 bases outside the gene matches. The germline CDR1 and CDR2 sequences are MNHEY and SVGAGI. This CDR3 has 14 residues.

The CDR3 spells CASSESEETDEAFF. DNA of the CDR3: TGTGCCAGCAGTGAAAGCGAGGAAACGGATGAAGCTTTCTTT. V is TRBV6-1 and J is TRBJ1-1; no clear D gene. The CDR3 consists of 14 residues. Trimming left V 2 bases short and J 7 bases short, with 14 bases between. Germline lookup yields CDR1 MNHNS and CDR2 SASEGT.

The CDR3 DNA is TGTGCCAGCAGTGGGACTAGCGGGAGCTCCTACGAGCAGTACTTC. It yields the protein CASSGTSGSSYEQYF. This chain links TRBV9 with TRBJ2-7, with 14 bases that match TRBD2. The CDR3 runs to 15 residues. J lost 0 bases, V lost 5 bases, and 1 base had no gene match. Germline V gene lookup returns CDR1 SGDLS and CDR2 YYNGEE.

The V call is TRBV28, the J call TRBJ2-1, with 8 bases aligning to TRBD2. This CDR3 region has 16 residues. J was trimmed by 0 bases and V by 3 bases; bases with no gene match: 4. Looked up from germline, CDR1 is MDHEN and CDR2 is SYDVKM. The CDR3 sequence: CASSFSGGFSYNEQFF. The CDR3 coding sequence is TGTGCCAGCAGTTTCAGCGGGGGCTTCTCCTACAATGAGCAGTTCTTC. Full variable domain (remainder filled in from reference TRBV28 and TRBJ2-1): DVKVTQSSRYLVKRTGEKVFLECVQDMDHENMFWYRQDPGLGLRLIYFSYDVKMKEKGDIPEGYSVSREKKERFSLILESASTNQTSMYLCASSFSGGFSYNEQFFGPGTRLTVL.

This clone has a single count. This chain links TRBV12-3 or TRBV12-4 with TRBJ1-5; D unclear. With 6 bases removed from V and 5 bases from J, the gap between germline ends came to 11 bases. The CDR3 consists of 13 residues. CDR3 nucleotide sequence: TGTGCCAGCAGCGCCGGGGAAGATCAGCCCCAGCATTTT. Translating gives CASSAGEDQPQHF.